These 31 T cell receptor beta chains came from one sample sequenced in a study of cytomegalovirus exposure and HLA in healthy donors. The PCR had 60 Vbeta and 13 Jbeta primers. Profiling relied on immunoSEQ multiplex PCR, and the TCRdb table lists in-frame clones only, not all of them. Altogether about 74,000 clones are present, around 70% being singletons, with the ten largest covering 8.5% to 14%. Sequenced input: PBMCs. The receptors originated from a woman in her thirties or forties in good health and CMV-seropositive.

This chain connects TRBV14 to TRBJ1-2, with D maybe TRBD1 (6 bases). The V and J ends lost 4 bases and 8 bases respectively, with 14 bases between them. Germline lookup yields CDR1 SGHDN and CDR2 FVKESK. The CDR3 spans 13 residues. The CDR3 protein is CASSLVGRGGYTF. In DNA form, the CDR3 reads TGTGCCAGCAGCCTGGTAGGCAGGGGCGGCTACACCTTC.

This rearrangement joins TRBV5-1 to TRBJ1-1; 9 bases line up with TRBD1. V lost 3 bases, J lost 7 bases, and 10 bases stayed unmatched. The CDR3 contains 15 residues. Germline values: CDR1 SGHRS, CDR2 YFSETQ. This chain's CDR3 is CASSSMGGQGREAFF. The CDR3 DNA sequence: TGCGCCAGCAGCTCTATGGGGGGACAGGGCCGTGAAGCTTTCTTT.

The chain links TRBV11-2 to TRBJ1-2, with 10 bases aligning to TRBD1. This CDR3 is 15 amino acids long. V trimming: 3 bases; J trimming: 5 bases; junction bases outside the gene matches: 6. Germline CDR1 SGHAT, CDR2 FQNNGV. CDR3 amino acids: CASSLTTGGSYGYTF. The CDR3 bases are TGTGCCAGCAGCTTGACGACAGGGGGCTCTTATGGCTACACCTTC. The full variable domain, its missing parts supplied by reference TRBV11-2 and TRBJ1-2, is EAGVAQSPRYKIIEKRQSVAFWCNPISGHATLYWYQQILGQGPKLLIQFQNNGVVDDSQLPKDRFSAERLKGVDSTLKIQPAKLEDSAVYLCASSLTTGGSYGYTFGSGTRLTVV.

The rearrangement joins TRBV10-3 to TRBJ1-6; no clear D. The CDR3 contains 13 residues. Trimming shortened V by 0 bases and J by 14 bases, and 11 bases separated the two germline ends. Germline V lookup: CDR1 ENHRY, CDR2 SYGVKD. Written as DNA, the CDR3 is TGTGCCATCAGTGAGTCTGAGGGCTATTCCCTCCACTTT. It specifies CAISESEGYSLHF.

This clone was detected a few times. The chain joins TRBV10-3 to TRBJ1-2; no firm D call. Trimming cost V 6 bases and J 3 bases, with 8 bases left between them. The germline V gene has CDR1 ENHRY and CDR2 SYGVKD. The CDR3 contains 12 residues. CDR3 sequence: CAISPQDYGYTF. DNA for the CDR3: TGTGCCATCAGCCCTCAGGACTATGGCTACACCTTC.

The V gene is TRBV21-1, the J gene TRBJ2-5; the table's TRBD1 call for D was not verified on the DNA. TRBV21-1 represents a pseudogene. The CDR3 is 16 residues long. The CDR3 sequence is CASSPRSRVQGETQYF. CDR3 nucleotides: TGTGCCAGCAGCCCGCGAAGTAGGGTGCAGGGGGAGACCCAGTACTTC.

The rearrangement links TRBV5-5 to TRBJ2-7; D call uncertain. Trimming took off 4 bases at V and 7 bases at J, with 18 bases between the two ends. The CDR3 loop spans 14 amino acids. Germline-derived CDR1 and CDR2 are SGHKS and YYEKEE (reference sequence). CDR3 sequence: CASSRFTESEEQYF. DNA for the CDR3: TGTGCCAGCAGCCGTTTTACAGAGTCGGAAGAGCAGTACTTC.

The chain combines TRBV30 with TRBJ2-2; maybe TRBD1 (6 bases). With 5 bases removed from V and 1 base from J, the gap between germline ends came to 8 bases. Germline values: CDR1 GTSNPN, CDR2 SVGIG (reference sequence). The CDR3 runs 13 residues. CDR3 DNA: TGTGCCTGGTACAGGGAGAACACCGGGGAGCTGTTTTTT. This sequence encodes CAWYRENTGELFF.

The chain couples TRBV5-1 to TRBJ2-1; 8 bases agree with TRBD2. Germline assignment: CDR1 SGHRS and CDR2 YFSETQ. CDR3 length: 14 amino acids. V was clipped by 2 bases and J by 6 bases; unmatched bases: 4. CDR3 in DNA: TGCGCCAGCAGCTTACTAGCGGAATCCAATGAGCAGTTCTTC. It yields the protein CASSLLAESNEQFF.

The V and J genes are TRBV19 and TRBJ1-3, with D perhaps matching TRBD1 (6 bases). V lost 9 bases to trimming and J lost 2 bases, with 14 bases between them. CDR3 length equals 14 residues. Per the germline V gene, CDR1 is LNHDA and CDR2 is SQIVND (reference sequence). CDR3 sequence reads: CASRTDLTGNTIYF. The CDR3 DNA is TGTGCCAGCAGGACAGACCTAACTGGAAACACCATATATTTT. The full variable domain, with the rest looked up from reference TRBV19 and TRBJ1-3, is DGGITQSPKYLFRKEGQNVTLSCEQNLNHDAMYWYRQDPGQGLRLIYYSQIVNDFQKGDIAEGYSVSREKKESFPLTVTSAQKNPTAFYLCASRTDLTGNTIYFGEGSWLTVV.

The rearrangement joins TRBV10-3 to TRBJ1-1, with TRBD1 matching over 8 bases. From germline, CDR1 is ENHRY and CDR2 SYGVKD. With 6 bases clipped from V and 0 bases from J, the junction kept 6 bases outside the gene matches. CDR3 length: 15 residues. CDR3 DNA: TGTGCCATCAGGGCTCGGACAGGGATGAACACTGAAGCTTTCTTT. This encodes CAIRARTGMNTEAFF.

This chain joins TRBV12-5 and TRBJ1-1; D gene uncertain. The V gene's germline CDR1 is LGHNT and CDR2 FRNRAP. Trimming shortened V by 5 bases and J by 1 base, and 11 bases separated the two germline ends. The CDR3 is 14 amino acids. CDR3 in DNA: TGTGCTAGTGGTCCGGGATCAGAGAACACTGAAGCTTTCTTT. Protein product: CASGPGSENTEAFF.

The rearrangement uses TRBV19 and TRBJ2-1, with TRBD2 identical over 12 bases. Germline values: CDR1 LNHDA, CDR2 SQIVND (reference sequence). This CDR3 spans 15 amino acids. V lost 2 bases, J lost 8 bases, and 4 bases stayed unmatched. CDR3 region: CASSILAGGRYEQFF. The CDR3 DNA sequence: TGTGCCAGTAGTATACTAGCGGGGGGGCGGTATGAGCAGTTCTTC. The full variable domain, in which reference TRBV19 and TRBJ2-1 provide the parts outside the CDR3, is DGGITQSPKYLFRKEGQNVTLSCEQNLNHDAMYWYRQDPGQGLRLIYYSQIVNDFQKGDIAEGYSVSREKKESFPLTVTSAQKNPTAFYLCASSILAGGRYEQFFGPGTRLTVL.

The sample holds a few counts of this clone. The gene calls are TRBV28 and TRBJ2-2; 9 bases map to TRBD1. Germline CDR1 MDHEN, CDR2 SYDVKM. The CDR3 length is 15 residues. V lost 2 bases to trimming and J lost 4 bases; unmatched junction nucleotides: 2. The CDR3 loop reads CASSLHRGLTGELFF. The CDR3 region has the DNA TGTGCCAGCAGTTTACACAGGGGGCTCACCGGGGAGCTGTTTTTT.

As to this clone: A read error is the likely source, as a far larger clone sits one nucleotide away. The chain has TRBV5-6 and TRBJ1-2; unclear D gene. Germline V gene lookup returns CDR1 SGHDT and CDR2 YYEEEE. With 0 bases removed from V and 3 bases from J, the gap between germline ends came to 6 bases. The CDR3 contains 13 residues. CDR3 nucleotide sequence: TGTGCCAGCAGCTTGGGCAGTGACTATGGCTACACCTTC. Translation: CASSLGSDYGYTF.

The chain links TRBV10-3 to TRBJ1-5; unclear D gene. V was shortened by 2 bases and J by 5 bases, with 7 bases between the two germline ends. The CDR3 is 13 residues long. CDR1 and CDR2 (germline): ENHRY, SYGVKD. The DNA of the CDR3 is TGTGCCATCAGTGAGGGGAGGGATCAGCCCCAGCATTTT. Its protein product is CAISEGRDQPQHF.

The rearrangement joins TRBV19 to TRBJ1-2, with 10 bases identical to TRBD1. After removal of 9 bases from V and 5 bases from J, the junction contained 6 bases not matched to a gene. Germline V CDR1 and CDR2: LNHDA, SQIVND (reference sequence). CDR3 length: 13 amino acids. This CDR3 reads CASRTGGRYGYTF. The CDR3 DNA reads TGTGCCAGCAGGACAGGGGGACGATATGGCTACACCTTC.

The chain uses TRBV7-2 and TRBJ2-7; D might be TRBD2 (7 bases). Trimming took 5 bases from V and 1 from J, leaving 12 bases between them. The CDR3 runs to 14 residues. Germline V CDR1 and CDR2: SGHTA, FQGNSA. DNA of the CDR3: TGTGCCAGCAGCGGGGGGGGCGCGTCCTACGAGCAGTACTTC. It codes for CASSGGGASYEQYF.

This clone was observed a single time. The genes are TRBV9 and TRBJ2-5, with 13 nucleotides matching TRBD2. This CDR3 region has 16 residues. Germline V gene data show CDR1 as SGDLS and CDR2 as YYNGEE. The V segment lost 0 bases and the J segment 4 bases; nucleotides outside the gene matches: 3. This CDR3 reads CASSVGTSGSSETQYF. In DNA form, the CDR3 reads TGTGCCAGCAGCGTAGGGACTAGCGGGAGCTCAGAGACCCAGTACTTC.

V and J are TRBV5-6 and TRBJ2-3; TRBD2 is a possible D gene (6 bases). The V and J ends lost 4 bases and 2 bases respectively, with 14 bases between them. The V gene's germline CDR1 is SGHDT and CDR2 YYEEEE. CDR3 length: 15 amino acids. The chain's CDR3 is CASSRLAVHTDTQYF. The CDR3 bases are TGTGCCAGCAGCCGATTAGCGGTTCACACAGATACGCAGTATTTT. Combining the CDR3 with reference TRBV5-6 and TRBJ2-3 gives the whole variable domain DAGVTQSPTHLIKTRGQQVTLRCSPKSGHDTVSWYQQALGQGPQFIFQYYEEEERQRGNFPDRFSGHQFPNYSSELNVNALLLGDSALYLCASSRLAVHTDTQYFGPGTRLTVL.

The table lists this clone with a few counts. CDR3 in DNA: TGTGCCAGCATCGACTCGGACAGGGACAATTCACCCCTCCACTTT. Protein: CASIDSDRDNSPLHF. This rearrangement joins TRBV2 to TRBJ1-6; 8 bases agree with TRBD1. The length of the CDR3 is 15 residues. After removal of 7 bases from V and 7 bases from J, the junction contained 9 bases not matched to a gene. CDR1 and CDR2 (germline): SNHLY, FYNNEI.

The chain uses TRBV2 and TRBJ1-1, with D possibly being TRBD1 (5 bases). CDR3 length equals 14 residues. Trimming left V 6 bases short and J 4 bases short, with 15 bases between. Per the germline V gene, CDR1 is SNHLY and CDR2 is FYNNEI. CDR3 sequence reads: CASSIENQGTEAFF. CDR3 DNA sequence: TGTGCCAGCAGCATAGAAAACCAGGGCACTGAAGCTTTCTTT.

This clone occurred once. The rearrangement uses TRBV7-9 and TRBJ2-1; possibly TRBD2 for D (6 bases). The CDR3 runs 17 residues. The germline V gene has CDR1 SEHNR and CDR2 FQNEAQ (reference sequence). V was trimmed by 2 bases and J by 0 bases, leaving 14 bases between them. The CDR3, as DNA: TGTGCCAGCAGCTTAAGGGGAGGTGGCAGCTCCTACAATGAGCAGTTCTTC. Protein sequence: CASSLRGGGSSYNEQFF.

This clone was counted a few times. V and J are TRBV5-1 and TRBJ1-1; 7 bases are a match to TRBD1. The CDR3 runs 14 residues. CDR1 and CDR2 (germline): SGHRS, YFSETQ. Losses at the gene ends were 3 bases for V and 6 bases for J; bases not matched to a gene: 8. This CDR3 is CASSSGQSTAEAFF. For the CDR3, the DNA is TGCGCCAGCAGCTCGGGACAGTCAACCGCTGAAGCTTTCTTT.

This chain uses TRBV2 with TRBJ2-7, with TRBD2 matching over 8 bases. Germline values: CDR1 SNHLY, CDR2 FYNNEI. Trimming took 6 bases from V and 0 from J; bases not matched to a gene: 7. The CDR3 sequence is 15 residues long. The CDR3 region has the DNA TGTGCCAGCAGCGGTACTAGCGGAGCCTCCTACGAGCAGTACTTC. It specifies CASSGTSGASYEQYF.

V and J are TRBV7-2 and TRBJ1-2, with D unresolved. V shed 0 bases and J shed 3 bases, with 5 bases lying between them. This CDR3 spans 13 amino acids. Germline-derived CDR1 and CDR2 are SGHTA and FQGNSA. CDR3 nucleotide sequence: TGTGCCAGCAGCTTAGCGGCGGACTATGGCTACACCTTC. Its translation is CASSLAADYGYTF.

This chain links TRBV29-1 with TRBJ1-1; unclear D gene. CDR1 is SQVTM, CDR2 ANQGSEA, per germline. The CDR3 length is 13 residues. V dropped 4 bases and J dropped 4 bases, with 13 bases sitting between them. DNA for the CDR3: TGCAGCGTTGTGGAGACTTCAGCCACTGAAGCTTTCTTT. It yields the protein CSVVETSATEAFF.

The chain couples TRBV7-9 to TRBJ2-2, with 9 bases that match TRBD1. Germline V lookup: CDR1 SEHNR, CDR2 FQNEAQ (reference sequence). This CDR3 has 15 amino acids. Germline trimming cut 4 bases from V and 5 bases from J; bases unmatched to any gene: 5. In nucleotides, the CDR3 is TGTGCCAGCAGCTCCGGGACAGGGTGGACCGGGGAGCTGTTTTTT. It yields the protein CASSSGTGWTGELFF. The variable domain in full, with the rest retrieved from reference TRBV7-9 and TRBJ2-2, is DTGVSQNPRHKITKRGQNVTFRCDPISEHNRLYWYRQTLGQGPEFLTYFQNEAQLEKSRLLSDRFSAERPKGSFSTLEIQRTEQGDSAMYLCASSSGTGWTGELFFGEGSRLTVL.

V usage is TRBV7-2 and J usage is TRBJ2-5, with D hard to call. This CDR3 is built from 14 residues. The V end lost 1 base, the J end lost 5 bases, and 11 bases lay between the germline ends. Per germline, CDR1 SGHTA and CDR2 FQGNSA. This chain's CDR3 is CASSLGVADETQYF. CDR3 nucleotides: TGTGCCAGCAGCTTAGGGGTAGCTGACGAGACCCAGTACTTC.

As to this clone: A junction end diverges from the germline sequence, so it may reflect a read error. The chain has TRBV28 and TRBJ1-2, with TRBD1 identical over 9 bases. Looked up from germline, CDR1 is MDHEN and CDR2 is SYDVKM. The length of the CDR3 is 13 residues. CDR3 protein: CASRRQGGLYYPF. The CDR3 region has the DNA TGTGCCAGCAGGAGACAGGGGGGGCTATACTACCCCTTC.

The V and J genes are TRBV5-5 and TRBJ1-1, with 9 bases matching TRBD1. The CDR3 has 14 residues. CDR1 is SGHKS, CDR2 YYEKEE, per germline (reference sequence). V dropped 4 bases and J dropped 5; count of bases not matched to a gene: 6. This CDR3 is CASSAVGTGTEAFF. Written as DNA, the CDR3 is TGTGCCAGCAGCGCGGTTGGGACAGGGACTGAAGCTTTCTTT.